The 3 T cell receptor beta chains given below trace back to one sample, sequenced in a study of shared clonotypes between healthy human individuals. Sequencing used immunoSEQ multiplex PCR; TCRdb keeps in-frame clones, though not all of them. This sample carries 2.3 million or so clones, roughly 93% of them seen once, and the ten largest clones take about 0.39%. The specimen sequenced was naive CD4+ T cells from PBMCs. Sample subset: CD45RA+ positively selected. These receptors all stem from a man aged 18 to 29 in good health. Some clones in this sample may be carry-over from other donors' samples.

The chain uses TRBV7-8 and TRBJ1-1; no firm D call. Between the trimmed V and J ends, which lost 1 base and 8 bases, there was a span of 8 bases. The CDR3 sequence is 12 residues long. Germline V gene lookup returns CDR1 SGHVS and CDR2 FQNEAQ. The CDR3 protein is CASSLVTAEAFF. The CDR3 DNA reads as TGTGCCAGCAGCTTAGTCACAGCAGAAGCTTTCTTT.

The V and J genes are TRBV28 and TRBJ1-1, with TRBD1 as a possible D gene (5 bases). Trimming took 2 bases from V and 4 from J, leaving 14 bases between them. The CDR3 contains 15 residues. Germline lookup yields CDR1 MDHEN and CDR2 SYDVKM. The CDR3 DNA sequence: TGTGCCAGCAGTTTAAGGGACTCTCTAGCCACTGAAGCTTTCTTT. Translation gives CASSLRDSLATEAFF.

V and J are TRBV9 and TRBJ2-5; D gene unclear. With 1 base removed from V and 2 bases from J, the gap between germline ends came to 12 bases. Germline CDR1 and CDR2: SGDLS and YYNGEE. The CDR3 loop spans 15 amino acids. CDR3 DNA sequence: TGTGCCAGCAGCGTATCCCCCAGTCGACAAGAGACCCAGTACTTC. Its protein product is CASSVSPSRQETQYF.